These 25 T cell receptor beta chains originate from one sample sequenced in a study of T cell repertoires in cytomegalovirus infection. TCRdb passed the reads through MiXCR, listing each CDR3 protein once. The sample includes under 300,000 distinct CDR3 sequences, over 15% of them seen just once. Source material: CD8+ T cells from PBMCs. The receptor set was obtained from a human donor in good health (CMV status not recorded). Some clones in this sample may be carry-over from other donors' samples.

This clonotype appeared many times. The gene calls are TRBV6-2 or TRBV6-3 and TRBJ1-5; 7 nucleotides line up with TRBD1. The germline CDR1 and CDR2 sequences are MNHEY and SVGEGT. CDR3 length: 14 amino acids. V dropped 5 bases and J dropped 3; count of bases not matched to a gene: 4. In nucleotides, the CDR3 is TGTGCCAGCAGTCGGGGACAGTTCAATCAGCCCCAGCATTTT. It is translated as CASSRGQFNQPQHF.

This clonotype was recorded once. V gene TRBV5-1 combines with J gene TRBJ2-3, with D possibly matching TRBD1 (5 bases). V was clipped by 7 bases and J by 2 bases, with 11 bases between them. CDR3 size: 13 residues. Germline V gene lookup returns CDR1 SGHRS and CDR2 YFSETQ. The CDR3 nucleotides read TGCGCCAGCGACAGTGGATCCACAGATACGCAGTATTTT. This translates into CASDSGSTDTQYF.

This chain links TRBV4-1 with TRBJ2-7; perhaps TRBD1 as D (6 bases). CDR3 length: 15 residues. Deletions cut 3 bases from V and 1 base from J, with 13 bases between. From germline, CDR1 is MGHRA and CDR2 YSYEKL. CDR3 residues: CASSQLDGQSYEQYF. CDR3 sequence (DNA): TGCGCCAGCAGCCAGCTGGATGGACAGTCCTACGAGCAGTACTTC.

This clonotype was seen repeatedly, ten times or more. The chain links TRBV28 to TRBJ1-1, with unresolved D. Germline loops: CDR1 MDHEN, CDR2 SYDVKM. Trimming cost V 3 bases and J 0 bases, with 8 bases left between them. The CDR3 is 14 amino acids. In DNA, the CDR3 is TGTGCCAGCAGTTTCGCAGTCATGAACACTGAAGCTTTCTTT. Residues: CASSFAVMNTEAFF.

As regards this clonotype: A much more abundant neighbour one base away suggests this may be a read error. Written as DNA, the CDR3 is TGTGCCAGCGGCTTCCTTCGGGTGACGAGGGGGACGGGCGGGGAGCTGTTTTTT. Protein: CASGFLRVTRGTGGELFF. The V call is TRBV7-8, the J call TRBJ2-2; maybe TRBD1 (6 bases). The CDR3 consists of 18 residues. CDR1 and CDR2 (germline): SGHVS, FQNEAQ.

The table lists this clonotype with a few counts. The gene calls are TRBV4-3 and TRBJ2-3; D might be TRBD1 or TRBD2, each matching 5 bases. CDR1 LGHNA and CDR2 YSLEER come from the germline V gene. CDR3 length equals 15 residues. V was cut by 1 base and J by 6 bases, with 14 bases left in between. The CDR3 sequence is CASSQAKRPGDTQYF. CDR3 nucleotide sequence: TGCGCCAGCAGCCAAGCAAAGCGGCCAGGGGATACGCAGTATTTT.

This clonotype was observed at least ten times. This chain connects TRBV7-2 to TRBJ2-7; D remains unclear. V was cut by 5 bases and J by 4 bases, with 12 bases left in between. The CDR3 totals 13 residues. In germline, CDR1 is SGHTA, CDR2 FQGNSA. CDR3 in amino acids: CASSAVYGYEQYF. CDR3 nucleotides: TGTGCCAGCAGCGCGGTTTACGGATACGAGCAGTACTTC. The complete variable domain, with remaining parts taken from reference TRBV7-2 and TRBJ2-7, reads GAGVSQSPSNKVTEKGKDVELRCDPISGHTALYWYRQSLGQGLEFLIYFQGNSAPDKSGLPSDRFSAERTGGSVSTLTIQRTQQEDSAVYLCASSAVYGYEQYFGPGTRLTVT.

This clonotype was counted between two and nine times. This chain joins TRBV2 and TRBJ2-3; 8 bases align to TRBD1. V dropped 3 bases and J dropped 2; count of bases not matched to a gene: 10. The CDR3 loop spans 17 amino acids. Per germline, CDR1 SNHLY and CDR2 FYNNEI. The CDR3 sequence is CASSDGATGAFTDTQYF. The CDR3 coding sequence is TGTGCCAGCAGTGATGGGGCGACAGGGGCATTCACAGATACGCAGTATTTT.

The chain uses TRBV28 and TRBJ2-7, with D perhaps TRBD1 (5 bases). Germline V gene sequence: CDR1 MDHEN, CDR2 SYDVKM. This CDR3 is 12 amino acids long. V was pared by 1 base and J by 6 bases, with 7 bases between. Here the CDR3 reads CASSLSGIEQYF. The CDR3 region has the DNA TGTGCCAGCAGTTTATCAGGGATCGAGCAGTACTTC.

This clonotype occurred many times. V is TRBV5-4 and J is TRBJ2-7; 9 bases line up with TRBD1. V shed 5 bases and J 2 bases; nucleotides not matched to a gene: 8. This CDR3 contains 15 residues. Germline V lookup: CDR1 SGHNT, CDR2 YYREEE (reference sequence). In DNA form, the CDR3 reads TGTGCCAGCAGTAACCCGGGACAGGGCACCTACGAGCAGTACTTC. As protein: CASSNPGQGTYEQYF.

This clonotype came up many times. The V and J genes are TRBV7-9 and TRBJ1-5, with D perhaps matching TRBD1 (6 bases). The CDR3 totals 14 residues. Trimming left V 5 bases short and J 3 bases short, with 11 bases between. Germline V gives CDR1 SEHNR, CDR2 FQNEAQ (reference sequence). CDR3 DNA: TGTGCCAGCAGCGACGGACAGACCAATCAGCCCCAGCATTTT. This sequence encodes CASSDGQTNQPQHF.

The chain carries TRBV4-3 and TRBJ1-1, with TRBD1 as a possible D gene (6 bases). Looked up from germline, CDR1 is LGHNA and CDR2 is YSLEER. This CDR3 comprises 13 residues. Trimming stripped 3 bases from V and 8 bases from J, with 13 bases between. The CDR3 region is CASSHTGSGEAFF. The CDR3 DNA follows: TGCGCCAGCAGCCACACAGGGAGTGGCGAAGCTTTCTTT.

This clonotype has ten or more counts. The genes are TRBV10-3 and TRBJ2-7; 10 nucleotides agree with TRBD1. Trimming at V came to 10 bases and at J to 2 bases, leaving 11 bases not matched to a gene. This CDR3 spans 15 amino acids. Germline V gene data show CDR1 as ENHRY and CDR2 as SYGVKD. The CDR3: CATQTRTGGAYEQYF. CDR3 sequence (DNA): TGTGCCACTCAGACTCGGACAGGGGGGGCCTACGAGCAGTACTTC.

This chain uses TRBV10-3 with TRBJ2-5; no definite D call. Germline CDR1 and CDR2: ENHRY and SYGVKD. This CDR3 comprises 14 residues. Between the trimmed V and J ends, which lost 2 bases and 4 bases, there was a span of 11 bases. The CDR3 loop reads CAISEGFQLETQYF. The CDR3 DNA reads as TGTGCCATCAGTGAGGGGTTTCAACTAGAGACCCAGTACTTC.

The rearrangement joins TRBV29-1 to TRBJ2-3; the D gene could be TRBD1 or TRBD2 (5 bases each). Germline loops: CDR1 SQVTM, CDR2 ANQGSEA. This CDR3 region has 13 residues. Deletions cut 8 bases from V and 2 bases from J, with 14 bases between. CDR3 protein: CSIPGRVTDTQYF. CDR3 in DNA: TGCAGCATCCCGGGACGGGTCACAGATACGCAGTATTTT.

This clonotype was detected only a few times. The genes are TRBV2 and TRBJ2-3; tentatively, D is TRBD2 (6 bases). Germline CDR1 and CDR2: SNHLY and FYNNEI. Between the trimmed V and J ends, which lost 0 bases and 3 bases, there was a span of 16 bases. CDR3 length: 17 residues. The CDR3 loop reads CASSEAGMSGRTDTQYF. DNA for the CDR3: TGTGCCAGCAGTGAAGCGGGGATGAGCGGGCGGACAGATACGCAGTATTTT.

V usage is TRBV13 and J usage is TRBJ1-2; 7 bases are a match to TRBD1. This CDR3 spans 16 amino acids. Germline V gives CDR1 PRHDT, CDR2 FYEKMQ (reference sequence). The ends lost 5 bases at V and 4 bases at J; junction bases unmatched: 13. CDR3 loop: CASSPVGQVAFYGYTF. The CDR3 DNA reads as TGTGCCAGCAGCCCGGTCGGACAGGTGGCGTTCTATGGCTACACCTTC.

This clonotype showed up many times. V gene TRBV7-2 combines with J gene TRBJ1-1; 12 bases agree with TRBD1. V was clipped by 7 bases and J by 6 bases; unmatched bases: 12. Per germline, CDR1 SGHTA and CDR2 FQGNSA. CDR3 length equals 16 residues. The CDR3 reads CASKARDRGLLAEAFF. CDR3 sequence (DNA): TGTGCCAGCAAGGCTCGGGACAGGGGGCTTCTTGCTGAAGCTTTCTTT.

Many counts were recorded for this clonotype. V usage is TRBV4-1 and J usage is TRBJ2-1; 12 bases map to TRBD2. Trimming removed 2 bases from V and 0 bases from J; junction bases left unmatched: 8. CDR1 and CDR2 from the germline V gene are MGHRA and YSYEKL. The CDR3 covers 19 residues. CDR3 residues: CASSQKALLAGGSYNEQFF. DNA for the CDR3: TGCGCCAGCAGCCAAAAGGCCTTACTAGCGGGGGGCTCCTACAATGAGCAGTTCTTC.

This chain's CDR3 is CASSLDSGVADYGYTF. CDR3 sequence (DNA): TGTGCCAGCAGTTTAGATTCCGGGGTGGCTGACTATGGCTACACCTTC. This chain links TRBV28 with TRBJ1-2; no clear D gene. CDR1 is MDHEN, CDR2 SYDVKM, per germline. The ends were cut back, 2 bases at V and 3 bases at J, with 16 bases in the middle. The CDR3 has 16 residues.

Only a few counts were recorded for this clonotype. The V call is TRBV12-3 or TRBV12-4, the J call TRBJ2-5; 11 bases are shared with TRBD2. V trimming: 5 bases; J trimming: 1 base; junction bases outside the gene matches: 3. The CDR3 consists of 15 residues. CDR3 loop: CASSALAGGQETQYF. The DNA of the CDR3 is TGTGCCAGCAGTGCCCTAGCGGGGGGCCAAGAGACCCAGTACTTC.

This clonotype has a count of ten or more. The V and J genes are TRBV6-6 and TRBJ2-3, with D possibly being TRBD1 (6 bases). The germline V gene has CDR1 MNHNY and CDR2 SVGAGI (reference sequence). The CDR3 sequence is 15 residues long. The V end lost 8 bases, the J end lost 7 bases, and 22 bases lay between the germline ends. This CDR3 is CASGETGKGSNTQYF. The CDR3 coding sequence is TGTGCCAGCGGGGAGACAGGAAAGGGATCGAATACGCAGTATTTT.

The rearrangement uses TRBV4-1 and TRBJ2-3; TRBD2 aligns across 7 bases. V was clipped by 8 bases and J by 2 bases; unmatched bases: 7. CDR3 size: 14 residues. Germline lookup yields CDR1 MGHRA and CDR2 YSYEKL. CDR3 in DNA: TGCGCCAGCGGCGAGGGAGGGGTCACAGATACGCAGTATTTT. Translated: CASGEGGVTDTQYF.

This sequence joins TRBV13 and TRBJ2-7; D is unresolved. Germline loops: CDR1 PRHDT, CDR2 FYEKMQ (reference sequence). The CDR3 has 14 amino acids. The V end lost 0 bases, the J end lost 6 bases, and 12 bases lay between the germline ends. This CDR3 reads CASSLGQNFVEQYF. In nucleotides, the CDR3 is TGTGCCAGCAGCTTAGGGCAGAATTTCGTCGAGCAGTACTTC.

CDR3 bases: TGTGCCACCGTCCTATTGGGACAGAGTGAGCAGTTCTTC. It is translated as CATVLLGQSEQFF. V gene TRBV15 combines with J gene TRBJ2-1; TRBD1 agrees at 7 bases. Looked up from germline, CDR1 is LNHNV and CDR2 is YYDKDF (reference sequence). The CDR3 length is 13 residues. V was pared by 8 bases and J by 9 bases, with 10 bases of the junction left unmatched.